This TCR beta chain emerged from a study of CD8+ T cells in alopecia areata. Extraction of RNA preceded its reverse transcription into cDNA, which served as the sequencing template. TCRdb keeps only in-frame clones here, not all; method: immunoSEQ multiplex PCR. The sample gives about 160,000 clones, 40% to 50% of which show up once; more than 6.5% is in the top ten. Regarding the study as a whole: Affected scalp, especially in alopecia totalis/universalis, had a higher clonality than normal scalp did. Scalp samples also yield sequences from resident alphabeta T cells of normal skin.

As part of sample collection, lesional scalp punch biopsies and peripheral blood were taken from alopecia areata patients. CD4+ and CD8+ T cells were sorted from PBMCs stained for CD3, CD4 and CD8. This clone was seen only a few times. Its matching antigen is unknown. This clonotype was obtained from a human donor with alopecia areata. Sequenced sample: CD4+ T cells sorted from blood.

This CDR3 reads CASSSVRETQYF. CDR3 sequence (DNA): TGTGCCAGCAGCTCAGTGCGGGAGACCCAGTACTTC. The V and J genes are TRBV7-9 and TRBJ2-5; unclear D gene. This CDR3 has 12 amino acids. Germline V gene sequence: CDR1 SEHNR, CDR2 FQNEAQ (reference sequence). Trimming pared 4 bases from V and 5 bases from J, leaving 8 bases between.